Following are 26 T cell receptor beta chains from one sample sequenced in a study of Tregs in tolerant kidney transplant recipients. Recipients received nonmyeloablative bone marrow transplants from related graft donors, with transient mixed chimerism. The table came from immunoSEQ multiplex PCR; TCRdb's copy has only in-frame clones and leaves some out. The sample lists about 81,000 clones; 90% to 95% were seen once. Sequenced here: CD4+ T cells from blood (PBMCs), sampled 24 months after the transplant. Receptors originate from a human patient who received a combined kidney and bone marrow transplant. Some T cells may originate from the graft donor.

For the CDR3, the DNA is TGTGCCAGCAGCGAGACAGCCGCGAACACTGAAGCTTTCTTT. Amino acids: CASSETAANTEAFF. The chain uses TRBV9 and TRBJ1-1; D is perhaps TRBD1 (5 bases). V dropped 3 bases and J dropped 1 base, with 10 bases sitting between them. CDR1 is SGDLS, CDR2 YYNGEE, per germline. The CDR3 is 14 residues long.

The chain is built from TRBV5-4 and TRBJ2-6; D possibly corresponds to TRBD1 (5 bases). The length of the CDR3 is 16 residues. The germline V gene encodes CDR1 SGHNT and CDR2 YYREEE (reference sequence). Trimming stripped 4 bases from V and 0 bases from J, with 11 bases between. CDR3 nucleotides: TGTGCCAGCAGCGTGGACATCCGCTCTGGGGCCAACGTCCTGACTTTC. Translation: CASSVDIRSGANVLTF.

The V gene is TRBV7-2, the J gene TRBJ2-3; possible D gene TRBD2, 7 bases. The V and J ends lost 2 bases and 4 bases respectively, with 16 bases between them. The CDR3 sequence is 16 residues long. Germline V gene sequence: CDR1 SGHTA, CDR2 FQGNSA. The CDR3, as DNA: TGTGCCAGCAGCTTACGTGGGGGGGCGTCCCCAGATACGCAGTATTTT. Amino acid sequence: CASSLRGGASPDTQYF.

V is TRBV2 and J is TRBJ2-1; weak D call: TRBD2 (7 bases). This CDR3 is 15 amino acids long. Trimming pared 6 bases from V and 0 bases from J, leaving 12 bases between. CDR1 and CDR2 (germline): SNHLY, FYNNEI. The CDR3 loop is CASRGGGGSYNEQFF. CDR3 sequence (DNA): TGTGCCAGCAGAGGGGGGGGAGGCTCCTACAATGAGCAGTTCTTC.

Concerning this clone itself: Its ends do not fully match the called genes, so a read error is possible. The identical CDR3 is also encoded by other nucleotide sequences in the sample. The V call is TRBV11-1, the J call TRBJ1-6, with a weak D call TRBD1 (5 bases). The germline CDR1 and CDR2 sequences are SGHAT and FQDESV (reference sequence). The CDR3 consists of 14 residues. The CDR3: CASSYQGGNSPLHF. The CDR3 nucleotides read TGTGCCAGCAGCTACCAGGGAGGGAATTCCCCCCTCCACTTT. Full variable domain (rest looked up from reference TRBV11-1 and TRBJ1-6): EAEVAQSPRYKITEKSQAVAFWCDPISGHATLYWYRQILGQGPELLVQFQDESVVDDSQLPKDRFSAERLKGVDSTLKIQPAELGDSAMYLCASSYQGGNSPLHFGNGTRLTVT.

V gene TRBV11-2 combines with J gene TRBJ2-1, with 8 nucleotides matching TRBD1. J lost 4 bases, V lost 5 bases, and 7 bases had no gene match. This CDR3 is built from 15 residues. The germline V gene encodes CDR1 SGHAT and CDR2 FQNNGV. Written as DNA, the CDR3 is TGTGCCAGCAGCCGCGACAGGGGCCTATACAATGAGCAGTTCTTC. As protein: CASSRDRGLYNEQFF.

This chain joins TRBV21-1 and TRBJ2-5; the table's D call, TRBD1, has no DNA check behind it. TRBV21-1 corresponds to a pseudogene. The CDR3 runs to 16 residues. CDR3: CASSNRLGQGQETQYF. CDR3 DNA: TGTGCCAGCAGCAATCGTCTTGGACAGGGACAAGAGACCCAGTACTTC.

V usage is TRBV19 and J usage is TRBJ2-7, with 7 bases matching TRBD2. Per germline, CDR1 LNHDA and CDR2 SQIVND (reference sequence). V dropped 3 bases and J dropped 4; count of bases not matched to a gene: 12. The CDR3 length is 16 residues. CDR3 nucleotides: TGTGCCAGTAGTATTAGCCGGACGGGACTACGATACGAGCAGTACTTC. Protein product: CASSISRTGLRYEQYF.

The chain joins TRBV9 to TRBJ2-3; 9 nucleotides match TRBD2. CDR3 length equals 15 residues. J gave up 5 bases and V 3 bases, and 7 bases lay outside the gene matches. Per germline, CDR1 SGDLS and CDR2 YYNGEE. The CDR3 DNA reads as TGTGCCAGCAGCGAAAATCTAGCGGGAAGAGATACGCAGTATTTT. This sequence encodes CASSENLAGRDTQYF.

The genes are TRBV6-5 and TRBJ2-2, with 7 bases fitting TRBD2. The CDR3 length is 14 residues. With V trimmed by 7 bases and J by 3 bases, 5 bases remained unmatched. CDR1 MNHEY and CDR2 SVGAGI come from the germline V gene. The CDR3 here is CASTGGVYTGELFF. DNA of the CDR3: TGTGCCAGCACGGGGGGAGTATACACCGGGGAGCTGTTTTTT.

The chain uses TRBV7-8 and TRBJ2-7, with D tentatively TRBD1 (5 bases). CDR3 length: 14 amino acids. In germline, CDR1 is SGHVS, CDR2 FQNEAQ. V lost 5 bases and J 4 bases, leaving 15 bases between the germline ends. The chain's CDR3 is CASSLEGHLYEQYF. The CDR3 DNA sequence: TGTGCCAGCAGCCTAGAAGGACACCTGTACGAGCAGTACTTC.

The gene calls are TRBV30 and TRBJ2-7; 10 positions agree with TRBD1. CDR3 size: 16 residues. The germline V gene has CDR1 GTSNPN and CDR2 SVGIG (reference sequence). The trim removed 5 bases at V and 5 bases at J, leaving 15 bases unmatched. CDR3 region: CAWGISPGQGIDEQYF. The DNA for the CDR3 is TGTGCCTGGGGTATTAGCCCGGGACAGGGGATCGACGAGCAGTACTTC.

V usage is TRBV5-5 and J usage is TRBJ2-3, with D possibly TRBD2 on 7 matching bases. The V gene's germline CDR1 is SGHKS and CDR2 YYEKEE (reference sequence). The CDR3 extends over 16 amino acids. Trimming removed 0 bases at V and 4 bases at J, with 15 bases between. The CDR3 coding sequence is TGTGCCAGCAGCTTGGTGGGGGGGCGCTTTTCAGATACGCAGTATTTT. Translation: CASSLVGGRFSDTQYF. Full variable domain (rest looked up from reference TRBV5-5 and TRBJ2-3): DAGVTQSPTHLIKTRGQQVTLRCSPISGHKSVSWYQQVLGQGPQFIFQYYEKEERGRGNFPDRFSARQFPNYSSELNVNALLLGDSALYLCASSLVGGRFSDTQYFGPGTRLTVL.

The rearrangement joins TRBV5-1 to TRBJ1-5; perhaps TRBD1 as D (6 bases). V dropped 0 bases and J dropped 0 bases, with 13 bases sitting between them. From germline, CDR1 is SGHRS and CDR2 YFSETQ. The CDR3 is 17 amino acids. CDR3 in amino acids: CASSLGTAGYSNQPQHF. CDR3 in DNA: TGCGCCAGCAGCTTGGGGACAGCGGGATATAGCAATCAGCCCCAGCATTTT.

This chain joins TRBV9 and TRBJ1-1, with 8 nucleotides matching TRBD1. The CDR3 has 16 amino acids. Germline V lookup: CDR1 SGDLS, CDR2 YYNGEE. V lost 0 bases, J lost 6 bases, and 10 bases stayed unmatched. CDR3 in DNA: TGTGCCAGCAGCGTAGGATTGGGGTTACAGGGGGCTGAAGCTTTCTTT. Protein: CASSVGLGLQGAEAFF.

This rearrangement joins TRBV5-1 to TRBJ2-3, with 9 bases that match TRBD2. The V gene's germline CDR1 is SGHRS and CDR2 YFSETQ. V trimming: 0 bases; J trimming: 4 bases; junction bases outside the gene matches: 9. This CDR3 is 17 amino acids long. CDR3 region: CASSLARSGSGADTQYF. CDR3 in DNA: TGCGCCAGCAGCTTGGCCCGTAGCGGGAGTGGGGCAGATACGCAGTATTTT.

V usage is TRBV19 and J usage is TRBJ1-4; 7 bases align to TRBD1. Germline lookup yields CDR1 LNHDA and CDR2 SQIVND (reference sequence). V gave up 3 bases and J gave up 3 bases; unmatched junction bases: 4. This CDR3 spans 15 amino acids. In nucleotides, the CDR3 is TGTGCCAGTAGTATCCACAGGGGCCCTAATGAAAAACTGTTTTTT. Protein: CASSIHRGPNEKLFF. Complete variable domain (other parts from reference TRBV19 and TRBJ1-4): DGGITQSPKYLFRKEGQNVTLSCEQNLNHDAMYWYRQDPGQGLRLIYYSQIVNDFQKGDIAEGYSVSREKKESFPLTVTSAQKNPTAFYLCASSIHRGPNEKLFFGSGTQLSVL.

V and J are TRBV9 and TRBJ1-2; 7 bases match TRBD1. The CDR3 totals 15 residues. J lost 1 base, V lost 4 bases, and 7 bases had no gene match. Germline V lookup: CDR1 SGDLS, CDR2 YYNGEE. The CDR3 coding sequence is TGTGCCAGCAGCACCCGACAGGGAGATAACTATGGCTACACCTTC. This encodes CASSTRQGDNYGYTF. Supplemented by reference TRBV9 and TRBJ1-2, the full variable domain reads DSGVTQTPKHLITATGQRVTLRCSPRSGDLSVYWYQQSLDQGLQFLIQYYNGEERAKGNILERFSAQQFPDLHSELNLSSLELGDSALYFCASSTRQGDNYGYTFGSGTRLTVV.

This chain uses TRBV18 with TRBJ1-1, with 8 bases identical to TRBD1. Germline V lookup: CDR1 KGHSH, CDR2 LQKENI. CDR3 length: 14 residues. Trimming took 7 bases from V and 2 from J; bases not matched to a gene: 6. The CDR3 DNA follows: TGTGCCAGCTACAAAGACAGGGGAAACACTGAAGCTTTCTTT. Translation: CASYKDRGNTEAFF.

This clone was counted once. The chain couples TRBV5-4 to TRBJ2-5; TRBD2 matches at 13 bases. The CDR3 sequence is 18 residues long. Trimming cost V 4 bases and J 0 bases; bases outside gene matches: 9. Germline V gene data show CDR1 as SGHNT and CDR2 as YYREEE (reference sequence). CDR3 DNA: TGTGCCAGCAGCCCCGGGACTAGCGGGGAATGGTACCAAGAGACCCAGTACTTC. Residues: CASSPGTSGEWYQETQYF.

V and J are TRBV5-1 and TRBJ2-7; TRBD1 aligns across 10 bases. V shed 3 bases, J shed 3 bases, and the junction held 3 bases outside the gene matches. In germline, CDR1 is SGHRS, CDR2 YFSETQ. This CDR3 region has 14 residues. The CDR3 sequence is CASSSGQGFYEQYF. The CDR3 nucleotides are TGCGCCAGCAGCTCGGGACAGGGGTTCTACGAGCAGTACTTC.

The CDR3 protein is CASSLAVFYNEQFF. The CDR3 DNA follows: TGTGCCAGCAGCTTAGCGGTTTTCTACAATGAGCAGTTCTTC. The rearrangement uses TRBV11-2 and TRBJ2-1; no definite D call. The ends were cut back, 1 base at V and 3 bases at J, with 7 bases in the middle. The germline CDR1 and CDR2 sequences are SGHAT and FQNNGV. This CDR3 spans 14 amino acids.

About this clone itself: At one end the junction does not follow the germline gene, possibly because of a read error. The chain employs TRBV6-1 and TRBJ1-5, with D possibly matching TRBD1 (5 bases). The CDR3 length is 13 residues. Germline lookup yields CDR1 MNHNS and CDR2 SASEGT. This chain's CDR3 is CASTEQVNQPQHF. CDR3 DNA: TGTGCCAGCACTGAACAGGTCAATCAGCCCCAGCATTTT.

Remarks on this clone: Germline and junction disagree at one end, which may indicate a read error. Other DNA sequences in this specimen translate into the identical CDR3. Here the CDR3 reads CAWEQGSYNSPLHF. CDR3 bases: TGTGCCTGGGAACAGGGGTCCTATAATTCCCCCCTCCACTTT. The rearrangement uses TRBV30 and TRBJ1-6, with 7 bases that match TRBD1. The CDR3 is made up of 14 amino acids. CDR1 is GTSNPN and CDR2 is SVGIG in the germline V gene (reference sequence).

This rearrangement joins TRBV7-3 to TRBJ2-1; 10 bases match TRBD2. Trimming took 5 bases from V and 7 from J; bases not matched to a gene: 11. The CDR3 is 16 residues long. In germline, CDR1 is SGHTA, CDR2 FQGTGA. The CDR3 DNA follows: TGTGCCAGCAGCCTCTTGACTAGCGGGTGGTTAAATGAGCAGTTCTTC. Its protein is CASSLLTSGWLNEQFF.

The V and J genes are TRBV9 and TRBJ2-3; TRBD2 matches at 11 bases. The CDR3 consists of 15 residues. Trimming took 2 bases from V and 2 from J; bases not matched to a gene: 1. CDR1 is SGDLS, CDR2 YYNGEE, per germline. The CDR3 protein is CASSVGLADTDTQYF. DNA for the CDR3: TGTGCCAGCAGCGTGGGACTAGCGGACACAGATACGCAGTATTTT.